Listed here are 2 T cell receptor beta chains from one sample, sequenced in a study of siplizumab effects on memory and regulatory T cells. Generated by immunoSEQ multiplex PCR, the TCRdb table keeps only in-frame clones and is missing some. The sample consists of around 97,000 clones, about 95% of them appearing once. The sequenced sample consisted of non-Treg CD4+ T cells sorted from blood. Every receptor here comes from a human donor in good health.

V usage is TRBV11-1 and J usage is TRBJ2-5; D gene unclear. Germline CDR1 SGHAT, CDR2 FQDESV (reference sequence). Trimming took 5 bases from V and 7 from J, leaving 20 bases between them. This CDR3 has 15 amino acids. CDR3 nucleotides: TGTGCCAGCAGCCAAGACTCTGCCGAATTGCGGACCCAGTACTTC. It yields the protein CASSQDSAELRTQYF.

The J gene is TRBJ1-5, the V gene TRBV6-6; weak D call: TRBD1 (5 bases). The CDR3 has 13 amino acids. Deletions cut 2 bases from V and 7 bases from J, with 9 bases between. CDR1 is MNHNY, CDR2 SVGAGI, per germline (reference sequence). CDR3 coding DNA: TGTGCCAGCAGTTACGGGGGAGGCCAGCCCCAGCATTTT. Its protein product is CASSYGGGQPQHF.